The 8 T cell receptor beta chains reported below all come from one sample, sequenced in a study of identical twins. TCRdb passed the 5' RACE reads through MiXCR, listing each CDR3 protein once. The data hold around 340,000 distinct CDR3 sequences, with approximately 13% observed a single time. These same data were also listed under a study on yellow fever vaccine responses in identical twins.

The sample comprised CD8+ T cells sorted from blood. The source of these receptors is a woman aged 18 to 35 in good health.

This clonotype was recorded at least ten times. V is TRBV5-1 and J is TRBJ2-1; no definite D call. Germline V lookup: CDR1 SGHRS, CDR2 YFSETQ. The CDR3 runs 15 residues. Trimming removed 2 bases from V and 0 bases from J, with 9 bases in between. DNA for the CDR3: TGCGCCAGCAGCTTAGCGTCGAGCTCCTACAATGAGCAGTTCTTC. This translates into CASSLASSSYNEQFF.

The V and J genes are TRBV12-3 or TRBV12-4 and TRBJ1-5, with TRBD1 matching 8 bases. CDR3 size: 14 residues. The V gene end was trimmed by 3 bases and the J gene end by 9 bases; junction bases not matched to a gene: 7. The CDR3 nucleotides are TGTGCCAGCAGTTTCCAGGGGGCGTCTCGGCCCCAGCATTTT. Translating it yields CASSFQGASRPQHF.

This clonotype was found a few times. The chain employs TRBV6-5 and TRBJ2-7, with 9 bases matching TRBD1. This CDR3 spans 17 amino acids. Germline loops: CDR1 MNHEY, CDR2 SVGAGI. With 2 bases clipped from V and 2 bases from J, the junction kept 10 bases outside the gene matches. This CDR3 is CASSYTDPDRGPYEQYF. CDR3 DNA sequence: TGTGCCAGCAGTTACACGGACCCGGACAGGGGCCCCTACGAGCAGTACTTC.

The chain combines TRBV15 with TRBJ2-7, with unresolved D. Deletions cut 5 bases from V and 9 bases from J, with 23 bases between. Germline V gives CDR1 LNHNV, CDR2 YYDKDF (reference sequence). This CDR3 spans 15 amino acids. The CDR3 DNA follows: TGTGCCACCAGCTTTAAGGGATTCGACTGGGATGGGCAGTACTTC. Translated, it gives CATSFKGFDWDGQYF.

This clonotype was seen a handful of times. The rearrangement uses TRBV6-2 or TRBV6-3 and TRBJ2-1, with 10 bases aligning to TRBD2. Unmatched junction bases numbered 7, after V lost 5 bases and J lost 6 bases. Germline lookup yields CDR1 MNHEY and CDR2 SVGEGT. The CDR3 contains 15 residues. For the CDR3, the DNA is TGTGCCAGCAGTCAAAGCGGGAGGGGGGGCAATGAGCAGTTCTTC. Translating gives CASSQSGRGGNEQFF.

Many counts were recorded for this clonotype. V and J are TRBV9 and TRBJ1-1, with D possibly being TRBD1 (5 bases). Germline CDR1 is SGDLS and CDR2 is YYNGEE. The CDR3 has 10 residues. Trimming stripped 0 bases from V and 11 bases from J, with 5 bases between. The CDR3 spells CASSVAGAFF. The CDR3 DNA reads TGTGCCAGCAGCGTAGCAGGGGCTTTCTTT.

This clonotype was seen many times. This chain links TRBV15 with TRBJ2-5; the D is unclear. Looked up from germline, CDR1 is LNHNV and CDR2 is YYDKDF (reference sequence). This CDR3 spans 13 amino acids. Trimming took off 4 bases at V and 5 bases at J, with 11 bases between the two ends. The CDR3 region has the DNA TGTGCCACCAGCACCCCGGAGCAGGAGACCCAGTACTTC. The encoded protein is CATSTPEQETQYF.

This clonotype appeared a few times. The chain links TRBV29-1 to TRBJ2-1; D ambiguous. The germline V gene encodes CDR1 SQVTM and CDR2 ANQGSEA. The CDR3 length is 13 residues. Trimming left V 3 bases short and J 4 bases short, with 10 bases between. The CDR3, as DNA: TGCAGCGTTGATCTCGGGCCTTACAATGAGCAGTTCTTC. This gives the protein CSVDLGPYNEQFF.